The 30 T cell receptor beta chains listed next were all sequenced from one sample in a study of neurological immune-mediated disorders. TCRdb reprocessed the 5' RACE reads with MiXCR, giving one entry per CDR3 protein. Counted here are roughly 70,000 distinct CDR3 sequences, 5.2% occurring once; the ten biggest clones make up about 2.8%. Sequencing input: PBMCs. Source of these receptors: a woman between 25 and 40 years old with multiple sclerosis.

This clonotype was counted a few times. A read error may produce the germline difference seen at one junction end. The V gene is TRBV7-7, the J gene TRBJ2-3, with D possibly TRBD2 on 5 matching bases. The CDR3 covers 13 residues. Germline V lookup: CDR1 SSHAT, CDR2 FNYEAQ (reference sequence). CDR3 sequence: CASSLEGSDTQYF. As DNA, the CDR3 is TGTGCTAGCAGCCTAGAGGGCTCAGATACGCAGTATTTT.

The gene calls are TRBV5-4 and TRBJ2-7; perhaps TRBD1 as D (6 bases). Germline V lookup: CDR1 SGHNT, CDR2 YYREEE (reference sequence). The CDR3 covers 15 residues. V lost 4 bases and J lost 0, with 14 bases in between. The CDR3 nucleotides are TGTGCCAGCAGCGAGGACACAGGGCCCTCCTACGAGCAGTACTTC. Protein sequence: CASSEDTGPSYEQYF.

This clonotype showed up many times. This chain uses TRBV24-1 with TRBJ2-3, with 8 bases matching TRBD2. Germline-derived CDR1 and CDR2 are KGHDR and SFDVKD. The CDR3 loop spans 17 amino acids. The junction had 7 bases not matched to a gene; V was cut back by 3 bases and J by 0 bases. CDR3 loop: CATSDRASGSSTDTQYF. The DNA for the CDR3 is TGTGCCACCAGTGATCGGGCTAGCGGGTCTAGCACAGATACGCAGTATTTT.

Many counts were recorded for this clonotype. The V call is TRBV9, the J call TRBJ1-1; TRBD1 matches at 8 bases. The trim removed 4 bases at V and 14 bases at J, leaving 10 bases unmatched. Germline V gene lookup returns CDR1 SGDLS and CDR2 YYNGEE. The CDR3 is made up of 12 amino acids. In DNA form, the CDR3 reads TGTGCCAGCAGCCCCGGACAGGGACTTGTGTTCTTT. Translation gives CASSPGQGLVFF.

About this clonotype: Given a much more abundant clone one base away, this may be a read error. This chain links TRBV29-1 with TRBJ2-7; no clear D. In germline, CDR1 is SQVTM, CDR2 ANQGSEA. The CDR3 sequence is 11 residues long. The germline V and J ends were trimmed by 6 bases and 6 bases, with 12 bases remaining between them. The CDR3 spells CSVGKGSEQYF. DNA for the CDR3: TGCAGCGTCGGAAAGGGCAGCGAGCAGTACTTC.

This clonotype appeared many times. This chain uses TRBV20-1 with TRBJ2-1; D remains unclear. Looked up from germline, CDR1 is DFQATT and CDR2 is SNEGSKA (reference sequence). This CDR3 is built from 13 residues. Trimming took 0 bases from V and 5 from J, leaving 8 bases between them. The CDR3 nucleotides read TGCAGTGCTAGAGATACCCAACACAATGAGCAGTTCTTC. The encoded protein is CSARDTQHNEQFF.

This clonotype has a count of ten or more. The genes are TRBV5-1 and TRBJ2-2, with a tentative D call TRBD2 (5 bases). The length of the CDR3 is 13 residues. Trimming shortened V by 4 bases and J by 1 base, and 5 bases separated the two germline ends. Germline CDR1 SGHRS, CDR2 YFSETQ. The CDR3 DNA follows: TGCGCCAGCAGCCGGGGGAACACCGGGGAGCTGTTTTTT. It is translated as CASSRGNTGELFF.

This clonotype has at least ten counts. The chain uses TRBV18 and TRBJ2-1, with D possibly matching TRBD2 (6 bases). V gave up 1 base and J gave up 5 bases, with 9 bases separating them. The CDR3 runs to 14 residues. Germline V gene data show CDR1 as KGHSH and CDR2 as LQKENI. The CDR3 loop is CASSPLAGNNEQFF. DNA of the CDR3: TGTGCCAGCTCACCACTGGCGGGAAACAATGAGCAGTTCTTC.

The CDR3, as DNA: TGCGCCAGCAGGCTTAACACCGGGACAGGGGGTCACACCTTC. Translation: CASRLNTGTGGHTF. The chain combines TRBV5-1 with TRBJ1-2; TRBD1 matches 11 bases. Trimming at V came to 5 bases and at J to 12 bases, leaving 12 bases not matched to a gene. The CDR3 covers 14 residues. Germline CDR1 SGHRS, CDR2 YFSETQ.

This clonotype was counted ten times or more. The rearrangement links TRBV12-3 or TRBV12-4 to TRBJ2-7; perhaps TRBD2 as D (6 bases). The CDR3 length is 14 residues. Trimming removed 5 bases at V and 5 bases at J, with 16 bases between. The CDR3 reads CASSPWEVSDEQYF. The CDR3 coding sequence is TGTGCCAGCAGTCCATGGGAGGTCTCGGACGAGCAGTACTTC.

This clonotype was recorded many times. This chain joins TRBV6-6 and TRBJ1-1; D possibly corresponds to TRBD1 (6 bases). In germline, CDR1 is MNHNY, CDR2 SVGAGI (reference sequence). The V end lost 6 bases, the J end lost 1 base, and 12 bases lay between the germline ends. CDR3 length: 14 amino acids. CDR3: CASSTGTRNTEAFF. The CDR3 bases are TGTGCCAGCAGCACCGGGACAAGGAACACTGAAGCTTTCTTT.

This clonotype was observed many times. Relative to the germline gene, one junction end is altered; a read error may explain this. This sequence joins TRBV12-3 or TRBV12-4 and TRBJ1-6; weak D call: TRBD1 (5 bases). This CDR3 contains 13 residues. The CDR3 here is CASSLRGETPLNF. CDR3 nucleotides: TGTGCCAGCAGCCTCCGGGGGGAGACACCCCTCAACTTT.

This clonotype was seen many times. CDR3 nucleotides: TGCAGCGTTGAAGACGGGTCCTACGAGCAGTACTTC. Translation: CSVEDGSYEQYF. This chain connects TRBV29-1 to TRBJ2-7; D not certain. The CDR3 runs to 12 residues. Germline V gene lookup returns CDR1 SQVTM and CDR2 ANQGSEA. With 0 bases removed from V and 1 base from J, the gap between germline ends came to 4 bases.

This clonotype was recorded at least ten times. This chain connects TRBV7-9 to TRBJ2-2, with 8 bases aligning to TRBD2. The junction had 5 bases not matched to a gene; V was cut back by 4 bases and J by 4 bases. The germline V gene has CDR1 SEHNR and CDR2 FQNEAQ (reference sequence). The CDR3 totals 15 residues. CDR3 sequence: CASSYSGAVTGELFF. The CDR3 DNA reads as TGTGCCAGCAGCTATAGCGGGGCGGTCACCGGGGAGCTGTTTTTT.

In regard to this clonotype: Since a much larger clone is just one base distant, this may be a read error. The chain has TRBV20-1 and TRBJ1-5, with no clear D. Germline V gives CDR1 DFQATT, CDR2 SNEGSKA (reference sequence). CDR3 length: 16 amino acids. The CDR3: CSARGPGPYSNQSQHF. CDR3 bases: TGCAGTGCTAGAGGACCAGGACCGTATAGCAATCAGTCCCAGCATTTT.

This clonotype was observed many times. The J gene is TRBJ2-7, the V gene TRBV20-1; 15 bases map to TRBD2. Germline V gene data show CDR1 as DFQATT and CDR2 as SNEGSKA (reference sequence). With V trimmed by 3 bases and J by 7 bases, 7 bases remained unmatched. The CDR3 extends over 15 amino acids. CDR3 in amino acids: CSAREPGLAGGEQYF. The CDR3 DNA sequence: TGCAGTGCTAGGGAACCGGGACTAGCGGGGGGAGAGCAGTACTTC.

This clonotype was recorded many times. The rearrangement links TRBV5-1 to TRBJ1-5; D gene ambiguous. Germline V gene data show CDR1 as SGHRS and CDR2 as YFSETQ. This CDR3 has 13 amino acids. V lost 3 bases to trimming and J lost 3 bases, with 7 bases between them. CDR3 residues: CASSSAPNQPQHF. The CDR3 bases are TGCGCCAGCAGCTCCGCCCCCAATCAGCCCCAGCATTTT.

The table lists this clonotype with a few counts. Possible read error: a much larger clone is one base away. CDR3 coding DNA: TGCAGCGTTCAGGAGAACACTGAAGCTTTCTTT. It is translated as CSVQENTEAFF. The genes are TRBV29-1 and TRBJ1-1; no firm D call. The V gene's germline CDR1 is SQVTM and CDR2 ANQGSEA. This CDR3 contains 11 residues. Trimming removed 5 bases from V and 1 base from J, with 5 bases in between.

A note on this clonotype: A much larger clone sits a single nucleotide away, making a read error possible. The rearrangement joins TRBV7-9 to TRBJ2-7; a weak D match, TRBD2 (5 bases). The CDR3 length is 12 residues. The V end was cut by 5 bases, the J end by 7 bases, with 12 bases between. Germline CDR1 and CDR2: SEHNR and FQNEAQ (reference sequence). CDR3 in amino acids: CASSRTGEEQYF. The DNA of the CDR3 is TGTGCCAGCAGCCGTACCGGGGAAGAGCAGTACTTC.

V and J are TRBV7-9 and TRBJ2-3, with D possibly called TRBD1 or TRBD2 (5 bases each). Germline V CDR1 and CDR2: SEHNR, FQNEAQ (reference sequence). The length of the CDR3 is 13 residues. V lost 6 bases and J 4 bases, leaving 11 bases between the germline ends. The CDR3 DNA reads TGTGCCAGCAGGGGGGAAAGGCCAGATACGCAGTATTTT. Protein sequence: CASRGERPDTQYF.

This clonotype was detected many times. The CDR3 region has the DNA TGTGCCATCAGTGACGGGACTGAAGCTTTCTTT. Its translation is CAISDGTEAFF. The chain links TRBV10-3 to TRBJ1-1; D not certain. V lost 3 bases, J lost 5 bases, and 4 bases lay in between. Germline-derived CDR1 and CDR2 are ENHRY and SYGVKD. The CDR3 length is 11 residues.

This clonotype has ten or more counts. The chain couples TRBV7-9 to TRBJ1-1; D not certain. The ends were cut back, 6 bases at V and 1 base at J, with 6 bases in the middle. The CDR3 extends over 12 amino acids. Germline CDR1 reads SEHNR; CDR2 reads FQNEAQ (reference sequence). The CDR3 DNA reads TGTGCCAGCAGGACGGGGAACACTGAAGCTTTCTTT. This gives the protein CASRTGNTEAFF.

This clonotype has at least ten counts. The CDR3 spells CASSEEGAGTGELFF. In DNA form, the CDR3 reads TGCGCCAGCAGTGAGGAGGGGGCAGGCACCGGGGAGCTGTTTTTT. V usage is TRBV10-2 and J usage is TRBJ2-2, with TRBD1 matching over 7 bases. There are 15 residues in the CDR3. Germline values: CDR1 WSHSY, CDR2 SAAADI. V dropped 2 bases and J dropped 4; count of bases not matched to a gene: 4.

This clonotype was seen only a few times. The chain links TRBV20-1 to TRBJ2-3; 9 nucleotides match TRBD2. V lost 2 bases to trimming and J lost 2 bases; unmatched junction nucleotides: 5. The CDR3 length is 15 residues. Germline values: CDR1 DFQATT, CDR2 SNEGSKA (reference sequence). Written as DNA, the CDR3 is TGCAGTGCTAGATCGGCTAGCGGGGACACAGATACGCAGTATTTT. Residues: CSARSASGDTDTQYF.

In its sample, this clonotype was seen many times. The chain links TRBV5-6 to TRBJ2-7; the match to TRBD2 covers 12 bases. V was pared by 4 bases and J by 5 bases, with 22 bases of the junction left unmatched. This CDR3 comprises 20 residues. Looked up from germline, CDR1 is SGHDT and CDR2 is YYEEEE. Here the CDR3 reads CASSGLSGTSGPGGSHEQYF. The DNA of the CDR3 is TGTGCCAGCAGCGGACTATCCGGGACTAGCGGGCCGGGGGGGTCCCACGAGCAGTACTTC.

This clonotype was observed at least ten times. The chain links TRBV20-1 to TRBJ2-2, with TRBD1 matching 10 bases. CDR3 length: 15 amino acids. Germline assignment: CDR1 DFQATT and CDR2 SNEGSKA (reference sequence). V was pared by 3 bases and J by 7 bases, with 8 bases of the junction left unmatched. CDR3 sequence (DNA): TGCAGTGCTAGGGGAGACAGGGGGCTCTACGGGGAGCTGTTTTTT. This sequence encodes CSARGDRGLYGELFF.

With respect to this clonotype: At one end the junction does not follow the germline gene, possibly because of a read error. The chain uses TRBV20-1 and TRBJ1-5, with 8 bases lining up with TRBD1. The CDR3 has 13 amino acids. The V gene's germline CDR1 is DFQATT and CDR2 SNEGSKA (reference sequence). The CDR3 region has the DNA TGCAGTGCTAGACGACAGGGGAATCAGCCCCAGAATTTT. It yields the protein CSARRQGNQPQNF.

This clonotype came up many times. V usage is TRBV5-1 and J usage is TRBJ2-5; 8 nucleotides match TRBD1. This CDR3 comprises 19 residues. Germline V CDR1 and CDR2: SGHRS, YFSETQ. V lost 2 bases, J lost 5 bases, and 20 bases stayed unmatched. DNA of the CDR3: TGCGCCAGCAGCTTCGAGGTTTCCAGGGGGCGTACCATGGTGGAGACCCAGTACTTC. This encodes CASSFEVSRGRTMVETQYF.

On this clonotype: The junction departs from germline at one end; a sequencing error may be responsible. This chain connects TRBV7-2 to TRBJ2-7; TRBD2 matches 11 bases. The CDR3 sequence is 16 residues long. Per the germline V gene, CDR1 is SGHTA and CDR2 is FQGNSA. CDR3 sequence (DNA): TGTGCCAGCAGTTTAGCTAGCGGGGGGATTTACTACGAGCAGTACTTC. It specifies CASSLASGGIYYEQYF.

This clonotype has a handful of counts. The gene calls are TRBV28 and TRBJ2-3; TRBD2 agrees at 8 bases. The CDR3 loop spans 14 amino acids. V gave up 3 bases and J gave up 5 bases; unmatched junction bases: 4. CDR1 and CDR2 (germline): MDHEN, SYDVKM. The CDR3 sequence is CASSFGGARDTQYF. The CDR3 DNA reads TGTGCCAGCAGTTTCGGGGGGGCAAGAGATACGCAGTATTTT. The variable domain in full, with the rest retrieved from reference TRBV28 and TRBJ2-3, is DVKVTQSSRYLVKRTGEKVFLECVQDMDHENMFWYRQDPGLGLRLIYFSYDVKMKEKGDIPEGYSVSREKKERFSLILESASTNQTSMYLCASSFGGARDTQYFGPGTRLTVL.